Below are 6 T cell receptor beta chains sequenced from a single sample in a study of early T cells in non-severe SARS-CoV-2 infection. TCRdb recomputed calls from the 5' RACE reads with MiXCR, one row per CDR3 protein. The sample holds around 66,000 distinct CDR3 sequences, about 6% seen once. Sequencing was performed on whole blood, taken at baseline. These receptors originate from an adult who was a healthcare worker with PCR-confirmed SARS-CoV-2 infection or an uninfected control (not recorded which).

The rearrangement links TRBV18 to TRBJ2-6; TRBD1 aligns across 9 bases. The germline gives CDR1 KGHSH, CDR2 LQKENI. The CDR3 has 17 amino acids. The ends lost 3 bases at V and 4 bases at J; junction bases unmatched: 7. The CDR3 DNA follows: TGTGCCAGCTCACCCGGGACAGGGCTCTTGGGGGCCAACGTCCTGACTTTC. Translation: CASSPGTGLLGANVLTF.

This clonotype was detected many times. J is TRBJ2-1 and V is TRBV3-1; D is ambiguous. Germline CDR1 and CDR2: LGHDT and YNNKEL (reference sequence). This CDR3 is 12 amino acids long. The V gene lost 2 bases and the J gene lost 2 bases, with 1 base spanning the gap. CDR3 loop: CASSQTYNEQFF. As DNA, the CDR3 is TGTGCCAGCAGCCAAACCTACAATGAGCAGTTCTTC.

The table lists this clonotype with many counts. This rearrangement joins TRBV20-1 to TRBJ2-7, with a tentative D call TRBD1 (5 bases). The CDR3 totals 12 residues. From germline, CDR1 is DFQATT and CDR2 SNEGSKA (reference sequence). V was trimmed by 4 bases and J by 2 bases, leaving 9 bases between them. This CDR3 is CSATQGPYEQYF. CDR3 sequence (DNA): TGCAGTGCTACTCAGGGCCCCTACGAGCAGTACTTC.

There are a few counts of this clonotype. The chain joins TRBV11-2 to TRBJ1-5, with no clear D. This CDR3 has 14 residues. V lost 0 bases and J lost 7, with 10 bases in between. Germline V lookup: CDR1 SGHAT, CDR2 FQNNGV. This CDR3 reads CASSLDMKIQPQHF. CDR3 in DNA: TGTGCCAGCAGCTTAGACATGAAGATCCAGCCCCAGCATTTT.

This clonotype was counted at least ten times. V is TRBV20-1 and J is TRBJ2-6; D is ambiguous. V lost 8 bases and J lost 1, with 6 bases in between. CDR1 is DFQATT and CDR2 is SNEGSKA in the germline V gene (reference sequence). The CDR3 extends over 12 amino acids. In DNA form, the CDR3 reads TGCAGTTCCCCATCTGGGGCCAACGTCCTGACTTTC. This encodes CSSPSGANVLTF.

This clonotype was seen many times. J is TRBJ2-5 and V is TRBV30; D might be TRBD2 (6 bases). Germline CDR1 reads GTSNPN; CDR2 reads SVGIG (reference sequence). V lost 0 bases to trimming and J lost 5 bases, with 10 bases between them. The length of the CDR3 is 13 residues. The CDR3, as DNA: TGTGCCTGGAGTGTGGGCGGGATGGAGACCCAGTACTTC. It codes for CAWSVGGMETQYF.